The rows below give T cell receptor beta chains drawn from one sample of a study of blood T cells in healthy people across ages. TCRdb re-called the 5' RACE reads through MiXCR, storing one row per CDR3 protein. In the table there are approximately 2,000,000 distinct CDR3 sequences, approximately 40% of which are singletons. Source material: blood. These receptors were obtained from a human donor in good health. Both conserved end residues are part of each CDR3. A D gene is named only where the DNA matches it firmly. The size entry is marked missing in some rows and otherwise reads once, few, many or a size class.

d_call j_call v_call clone_size cdr3_nt cdr3_aa
- TRBJ2-7 TRBV7-9 - TGTGCCAGCACCTCACGGTGGGGTTACGAGCAGTACTTC CASTSRWGYEQYF
- TRBJ1-2 TRBV28 - TGTGCCAGCTTGTTTACCGGGATTGGCTACACCTTC CASLFTGIGYTF
- TRBJ2-7 TRBV6-5 - TGTGCCAGCAGAACTCCGTCCGGGGACGAGCAGTACTTC CASRTPSGDEQYF
- TRBJ1-2 TRBV12-3/TRBV12-4 few TGTGCCAGCAGTTTGCTACAATTTCTCACCTTC CASSLLQFLTF
TRBD2 TRBJ2-5 TRBV28 - TGTGCCAGCAGTCCTAGGACTAGTCGATCGGAGACCCAGTACTTC CASSPRTSRSETQYF
TRBD1 TRBJ2-7 TRBV7-9 - TGTACCAGCAGCTCCCACGGGACAGGGGTTGTCGAGCAGTACTTC CTSSSHGTGVVEQYF
- TRBJ2-3 TRBV28 once TGTGCCAGCAGTTTGGACTGGAGGGGGAGGACGTATTTT CASSLDWRGRTYF
- TRBJ2-7 TRBV12-3/TRBV12-4 few TGTGCCAGCAGTTTTACAATGGCTGGCTACGAGCAGTACTTC CASSFTMAGYEQYF
- TRBJ2-5 TRBV29-1 - TGCAGCGTTGAAGATGGGTTGGGGGATGAGACCCAGTACTTC CSVEDGLGDETQYF
- TRBJ2-7 TRBV6-5 few TGTGCCAGCAGTTACAGACTAGGGGGATCCTACGAGCAGTACTTC CASSYRLGGSYEQYF
- TRBJ2-7 TRBV28 few TGTGCCAGCAGACAACGGGATGTCGGATACGAGCAGTACTTC CASRQRDVGYEQYF
TRBD2 TRBJ2-1 TRBV4-1 - TGCGCCAGCAGCCGCACCTCTTTAGCGGGGGGGTACGATGAGCAGTTCTTT CASSRTSLAGGYDEQFF
- TRBJ1-5 TRBV6-5 - TGTGCCAGCAGCAACCTGGGGGATCAGCCCCAGCATTTT CASSNLGDQPQHF
- TRBJ2-4 TRBV5-1 - TGCGCCAGCAGCTTGGGAATCGGAAACATTCAGTACTTC CASSLGIGNIQYF
- TRBJ2-7 TRBV2 - TGTGCCAGCAGTGAACATCCCGTAGCGGACGAGCAGTACTTC CASSEHPVADEQYF
- TRBJ2-7 TRBV20-1 few TGCAGTGCGCGGGACAGCCCCCACGAGCAGTACTTC CSARDSPHEQYF
- TRBJ1-1 TRBV20-1 few TGCAGTGCAACTAAAGCAGGGGAGGAAGCTTTCTTT CSATKAGEEAFF
- TRBJ1-2 TRBV4-3 - TGCGCCAGCAGCCACACGGACAGTTACTATGGCTACACCTTC CASSHTDSYYGYTF
- TRBJ1-2 TRBV7-2 once TGTGCCAGCAGCTTCTCAGTCCCACCGTGGGGGGCAAGTGGCTACACCTTC CASSFSVPPWGASGYTF
- TRBJ2-3 TRBV10-3 - TGTGCCATCAGTGAGTCTGGTATAAGGGGAATTGGCGCAGATACGCAGTATTTT CAISESGIRGIGADTQYF
- TRBJ1-1 TRBV6-6 - TGTGCCAGCAGTTACGGTATAATTGAAGCTTTCTTT CASSYGIIEAFF
- TRBJ2-7 TRBV20-1 - TGCAGTGCTAGGGGGCACAGGGAGCAGTACTTC CSARGHREQYF
- TRBJ2-7 TRBV6-6 - TGTGCCAGCAGTTATAATAGAGACAGTCCTTCCTACGAGCAGTACTTC CASSYNRDSPSYEQYF
- TRBJ2-7 TRBV12-3/TRBV12-4 many TGTGCCAGCAGTTCGAGGACGGACGCCTACGAGCAGTACTTC CASSSRTDAYEQYF